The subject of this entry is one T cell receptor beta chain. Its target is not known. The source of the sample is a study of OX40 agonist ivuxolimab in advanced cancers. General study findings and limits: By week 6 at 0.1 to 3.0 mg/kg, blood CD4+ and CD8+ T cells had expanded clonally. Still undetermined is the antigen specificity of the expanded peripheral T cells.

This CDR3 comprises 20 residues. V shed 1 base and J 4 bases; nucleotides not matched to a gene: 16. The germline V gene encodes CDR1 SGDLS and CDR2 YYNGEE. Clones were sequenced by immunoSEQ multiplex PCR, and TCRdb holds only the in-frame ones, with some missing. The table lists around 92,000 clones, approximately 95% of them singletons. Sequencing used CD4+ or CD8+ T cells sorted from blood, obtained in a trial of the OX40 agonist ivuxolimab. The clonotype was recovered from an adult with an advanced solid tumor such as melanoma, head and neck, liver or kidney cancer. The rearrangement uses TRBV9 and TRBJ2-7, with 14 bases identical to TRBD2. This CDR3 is CASSVSEYHGTSGSRYEQYF. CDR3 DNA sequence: TGTGCCAGCAGCGTAAGTGAATACCACGGGACTAGCGGGAGCAGATACGAGCAGTACTTC.